Listed below are T cell receptor beta chains from one sample, sequenced in a study of blood T cell repertoires in COVID-19. Method: immunoSEQ multiplex PCR; TCRdb's copy keeps in-frame clones and lacks some. The data hold a few hundred thousand clones, with 82% observed a single time. Sequencing was performed on peripheral blood. These receptor sequences come from a woman of 80 years or more with COVID-19, enrolled during active disease. Both conserved end residues are part of each CDR3. D genes are given only for firm matches. Clone size, where shown, is once, few, many, or a class for clones that have expanded.

clone_size	v_call	j_call	d_call	cdr3_aa
.	TRBV28	TRBJ1-5	TRBD1	CASSPGQMYQPQHF
.	TRBV5-1	TRBJ2-3	.	CASSLVTATDTQYF
.	TRBV6-5	TRBJ2-7	TRBD1	CASSFSGTEFYEQYF
once	TRBV18	TRBJ1-2	TRBD1	CASSPTGDLNYGYTF
.	TRBV4-1	TRBJ1-6	.	CASSQVTFSPLHF
.	TRBV10-3	TRBJ1-3	.	CAIRGGLASGNTIYF
.	TRBV5-1	TRBJ2-7	TRBD2	CASSKTSGSYYEQYF
.	TRBV2	TRBJ2-4	.	CASRQGSGTYIQYF
.	TRBV20-1	TRBJ2-7	TRBD2	CRVAGGYEQYF
.	TRBV25-1	TRBJ2-5	TRBD1	CASSEYRGRETQYF
.	TRBV7-2	TRBJ2-1	.	CASSSPGVRNEQFF
.	TRBV6-1	TRBJ1-1	.	CASSERGSAAFF
.	TRBV5-8	TRBJ1-5	.	CASTRTGHSNQPQHF
.	TRBV6-5	TRBJ2-5	.	CASRLGGGGETQYF
.	TRBV5-5	TRBJ2-7	TRBD2	CASSLLGGGRSYEQYF
.	TRBV4-1	TRBJ2-3	.	CASSQVKRDTQYF
.	TRBV4-1	TRBJ2-1	TRBD2	CASSQDFWGGGEQFF
.	TRBV10-3	TRBJ1-4	.	CAISESEEKLFF
.	TRBV28	TRBJ1-4	.	CASSSYRDLGEKLFF
.	TRBV11-3	TRBJ1-1	.	CASSVEQNTEAFF
.	TRBV6-5	TRBJ1-4	TRBD1	CASRGGDRVNEKLFF
once	TRBV12-3/TRBV12-4	TRBJ2-7	.	CASSLRDYEQYF
.	TRBV19	TRBJ2-3	TRBD2	CASSIGAGGPPDTQYF
.	TRBV6-5	TRBJ2-7	.	CASSLRESSYEQYF
.	TRBV6-4	TRBJ1-2	.	CASSAWTGGNYGYTF
.	TRBV6-1	TRBJ2-2	TRBD1	CASSANRGSNTGELFF
.	TRBV4-1	TRBJ2-1	TRBD2	CASSQPPAGGRSYNEQFF
.	TRBV6-5	TRBJ2-3	.	CASSPRVGTQYF
once	TRBV11-2	TRBJ2-5	TRBD2	CASSSNSGRSQETQYF
.	TRBV7-3	TRBJ1-1	TRBD1	CASSSTDRGLKNTEAFF
.	TRBV11-2	TRBJ2-3	TRBD2	CASSRGLSTDTQYF
.	TRBV18	TRBJ2-7	.	CASSPPGQGGLEQYF
.	TRBV7-9	TRBJ1-5	.	CASSSDFNQPQHF
.	TRBV6-5	TRBJ1-2	.	CASSYEASYTF
.	TRBV5-4	TRBJ2-7	.	CASSLGVAATYEQYF
once	TRBV15	TRBJ2-7	TRBD1	CATSRVGQAAYEQYF
.	TRBV3-1/TRBV3-2	TRBJ2-3	TRBD1	CASSQFGQGLTDTQYF
.	TRBV12-3/TRBV12-4	TRBJ1-2	.	CASSPGAYGYTF
.	TRBV3-1/TRBV3-2	TRBJ2-1	TRBD2	CASSLGLAGDYNEQFF
.	TRBV23-1	TRBJ1-2	.	CASSQSIGGASCNWGGYTF
.	TRBV5-1	TRBJ2-5	TRBD1	CASSFQGAQETQYF
.	TRBV3-1/TRBV3-2	TRBJ2-7	.	CASSQEWTTPEQYF